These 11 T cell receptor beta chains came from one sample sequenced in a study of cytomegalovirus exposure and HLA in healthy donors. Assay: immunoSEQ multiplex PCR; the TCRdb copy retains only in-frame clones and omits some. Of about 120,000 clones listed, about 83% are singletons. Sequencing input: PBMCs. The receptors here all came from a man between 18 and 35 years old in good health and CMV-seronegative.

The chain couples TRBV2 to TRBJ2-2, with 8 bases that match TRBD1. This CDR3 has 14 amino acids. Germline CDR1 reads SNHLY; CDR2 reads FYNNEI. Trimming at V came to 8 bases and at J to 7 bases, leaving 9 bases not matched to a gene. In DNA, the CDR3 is TGTGCCAGCGGGAAAGACAGGGGCGACGGGGAGCTGTTTTTT. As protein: CASGKDRGDGELFF.

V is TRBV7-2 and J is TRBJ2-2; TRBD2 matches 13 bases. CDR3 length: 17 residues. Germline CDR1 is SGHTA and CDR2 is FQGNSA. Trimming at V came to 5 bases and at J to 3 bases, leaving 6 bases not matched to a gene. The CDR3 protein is CASSPRLAGGHTGELFF. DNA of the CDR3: TGTGCCAGCAGCCCCAGACTAGCGGGAGGTCACACCGGGGAGCTGTTTTTT. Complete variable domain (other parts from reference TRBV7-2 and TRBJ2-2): GAGVSQSPSNKVTEKGKDVELRCDPISGHTALYWYRQSLGQGLEFLIYFQGNSAPDKSGLPSDRFSAERTGGSVSTLTIQRTQQEDSAVYLCASSPRLAGGHTGELFFGEGSRLTVL.

CDR3 sequence reads: CAISESGTSGRKTVNEQFF. CDR3 sequence (DNA): TGTGCCATCAGTGAGTCGGGGACTAGCGGGAGGAAAACGGTCAATGAGCAGTTCTTC. The chain is built from TRBV10-3 and TRBJ2-1, with TRBD2 matching over 15 bases. This CDR3 comprises 19 residues. The V segment lost 0 bases and the J segment 6 bases; nucleotides outside the gene matches: 9. Germline assignment: CDR1 ENHRY and CDR2 SYGVKD.

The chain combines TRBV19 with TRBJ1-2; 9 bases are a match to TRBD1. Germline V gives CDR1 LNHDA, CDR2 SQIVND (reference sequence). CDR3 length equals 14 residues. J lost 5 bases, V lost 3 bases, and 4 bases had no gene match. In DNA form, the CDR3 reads TGTGCCAGTAGTATCGCTGGGACAGGGTATGGCTACACCTTC. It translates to CASSIAGTGYGYTF.

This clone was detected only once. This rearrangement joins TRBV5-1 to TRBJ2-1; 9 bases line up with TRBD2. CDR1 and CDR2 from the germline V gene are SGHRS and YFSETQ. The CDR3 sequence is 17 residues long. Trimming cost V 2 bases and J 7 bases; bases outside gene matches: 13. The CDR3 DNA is TGCGCCAGCAGCTTTGGGGCCACTAGCGGGCCCCATAATGAGCAGTTCTTC. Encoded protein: CASSFGATSGPHNEQFF. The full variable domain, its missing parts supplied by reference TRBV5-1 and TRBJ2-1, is KAGVTQTPRYLIKTRGQQVTLSCSPISGHRSVSWYQQTPGQGLQFLFEYFSETQRNKGNFPGRFSGRQFSNSRSEMNVSTLELGDSALYLCASSFGATSGPHNEQFFGPGTRLTVL.

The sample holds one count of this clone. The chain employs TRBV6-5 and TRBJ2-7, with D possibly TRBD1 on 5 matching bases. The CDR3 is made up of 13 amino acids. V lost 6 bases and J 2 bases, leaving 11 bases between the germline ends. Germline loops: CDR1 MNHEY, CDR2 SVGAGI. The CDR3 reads CASSLEGAYEQYF. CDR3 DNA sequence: TGTGCCAGCAGCCTAGAAGGGGCCTACGAGCAGTACTTC.

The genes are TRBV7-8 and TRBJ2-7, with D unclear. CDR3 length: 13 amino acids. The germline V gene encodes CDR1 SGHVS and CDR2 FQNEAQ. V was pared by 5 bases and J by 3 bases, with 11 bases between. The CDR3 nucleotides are TGTGCCAGCAGCCCCCCTACAGACTACGAGCAGTACTTC. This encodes CASSPPTDYEQYF.

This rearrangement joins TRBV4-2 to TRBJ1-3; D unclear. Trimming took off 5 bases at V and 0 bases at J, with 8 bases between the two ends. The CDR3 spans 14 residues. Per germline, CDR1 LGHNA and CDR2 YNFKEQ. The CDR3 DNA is TGTGCCAGCAGCTCTCTCCGCTCTGGAAACACCATATATTTT. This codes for CASSSLRSGNTIYF.

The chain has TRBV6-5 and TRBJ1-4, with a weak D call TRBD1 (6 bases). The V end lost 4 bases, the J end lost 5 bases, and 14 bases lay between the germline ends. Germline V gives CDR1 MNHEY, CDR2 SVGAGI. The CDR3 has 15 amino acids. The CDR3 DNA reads TGTGCCAGCAGTTCACCGGGACATGGGAATGAAAAACTGTTTTTT. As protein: CASSSPGHGNEKLFF.

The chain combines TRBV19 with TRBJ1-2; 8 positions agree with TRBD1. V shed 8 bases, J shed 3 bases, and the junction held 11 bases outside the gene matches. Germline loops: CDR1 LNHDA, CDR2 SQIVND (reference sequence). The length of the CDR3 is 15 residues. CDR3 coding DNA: TGTGCCAGTGTATCATATAAGGACAGGGACTATGGCTACACCTTC. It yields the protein CASVSYKDRDYGYTF.

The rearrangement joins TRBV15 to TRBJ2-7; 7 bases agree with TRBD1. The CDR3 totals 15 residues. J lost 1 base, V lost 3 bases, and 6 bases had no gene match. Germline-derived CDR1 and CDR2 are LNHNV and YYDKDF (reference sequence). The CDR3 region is CATSRERDSSYEQYF. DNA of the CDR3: TGTGCCACCAGCAGGGAAAGGGACAGTTCCTACGAGCAGTACTTC.